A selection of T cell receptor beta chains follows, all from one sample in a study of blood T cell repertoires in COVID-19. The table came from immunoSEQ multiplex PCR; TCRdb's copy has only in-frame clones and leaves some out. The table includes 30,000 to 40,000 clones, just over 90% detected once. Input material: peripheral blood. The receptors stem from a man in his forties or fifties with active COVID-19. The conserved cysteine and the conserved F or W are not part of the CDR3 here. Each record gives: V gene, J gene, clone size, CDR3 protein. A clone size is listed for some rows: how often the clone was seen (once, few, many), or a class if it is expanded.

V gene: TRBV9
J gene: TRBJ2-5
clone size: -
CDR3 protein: ASSVAGNPQETQY

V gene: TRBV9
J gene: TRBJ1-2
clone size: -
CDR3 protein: ASSVREANYGYT

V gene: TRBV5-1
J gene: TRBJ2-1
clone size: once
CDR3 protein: ASSPTGANNEQF

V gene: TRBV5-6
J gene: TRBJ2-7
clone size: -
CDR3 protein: ASSWATGPEQY

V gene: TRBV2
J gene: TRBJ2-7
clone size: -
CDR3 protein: ATKGQPSYEQY

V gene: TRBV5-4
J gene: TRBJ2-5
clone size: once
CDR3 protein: ASSTPGGPGETQY

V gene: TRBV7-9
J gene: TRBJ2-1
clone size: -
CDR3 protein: ASSARQALGYNEQF

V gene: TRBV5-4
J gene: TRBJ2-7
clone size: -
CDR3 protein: ASSSGLAGVGTSYEQY

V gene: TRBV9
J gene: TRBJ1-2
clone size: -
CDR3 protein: ASSAQQGGYGYT

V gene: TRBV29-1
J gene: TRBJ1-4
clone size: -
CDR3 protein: SVTDRGVAEKLF

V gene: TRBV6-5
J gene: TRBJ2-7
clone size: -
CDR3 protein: ASIRQGSYEQY

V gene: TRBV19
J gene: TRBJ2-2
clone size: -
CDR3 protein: ASVDRGINTGELF

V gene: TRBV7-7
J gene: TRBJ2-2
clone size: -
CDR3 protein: ASSSPAGELF

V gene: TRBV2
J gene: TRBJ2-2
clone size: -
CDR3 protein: ASSRESNTGELF

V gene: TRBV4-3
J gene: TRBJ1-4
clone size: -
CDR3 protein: ASSQVTGGDEKLF

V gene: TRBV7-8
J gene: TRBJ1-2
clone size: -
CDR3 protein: ASSPPGAYKGYT

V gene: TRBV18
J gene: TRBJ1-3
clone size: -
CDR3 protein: ASSPGQVSGNTIY

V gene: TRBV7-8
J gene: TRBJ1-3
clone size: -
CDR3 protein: ASSAGTVNSGNTIY

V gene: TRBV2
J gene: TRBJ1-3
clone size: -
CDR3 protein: ASLEGSGNTIY

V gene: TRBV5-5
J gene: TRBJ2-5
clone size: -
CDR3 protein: ASSFGTVQETQY

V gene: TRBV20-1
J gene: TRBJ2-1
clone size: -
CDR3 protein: SANSYNEQF

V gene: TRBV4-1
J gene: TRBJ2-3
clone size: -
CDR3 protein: ASSQKLAGGEVLGY

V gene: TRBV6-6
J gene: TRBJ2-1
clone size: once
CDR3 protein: ASSQDGSSYNEQF

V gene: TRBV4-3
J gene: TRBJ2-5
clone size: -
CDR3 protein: ASSPRGGLQETQY

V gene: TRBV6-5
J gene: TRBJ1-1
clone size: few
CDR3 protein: ASPKTGQGGTEAF

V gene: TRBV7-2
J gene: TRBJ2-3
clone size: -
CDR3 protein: ASSLNGGPNLADTQY

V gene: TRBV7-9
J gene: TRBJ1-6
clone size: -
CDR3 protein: ASSPRGTEYSPLH